Below are 8 T cell receptor beta chains sequenced from a single sample in a study of T cells in Graves' hyperthyroidism and ophthalmopathy. RNA transcripts yielded amplified TCR beta CDR3 regions. The primer set for the first-round RT-PCR of the TCR CDR3 was HTBI. TCRdb analysed the multiplex PCR reads with MiXCR anew, one entry per CDR3 protein. The sample holds approximately 400,000 distinct CDR3 sequences, 25% seen once. Specimen: blood. These receptor sequences come from a man aged 50-60 years with Graves' hyperthyroidism.

This chain connects TRBV6-2 or TRBV6-3 to TRBJ2-1; no definite D call. This CDR3 spans 14 amino acids. The germline gives CDR1 MNHEY, CDR2 SVGEGT. V was trimmed by 0 bases and J by 6 bases, leaving 9 bases between them. The CDR3 is CASSYSRNGNEQFF. CDR3 in DNA: TGTGCCAGCAGTTACTCGAGGAATGGCAATGAGCAGTTCTTC.

The chain has TRBV7-2 and TRBJ2-2; possibly TRBD2 for D (7 bases). This CDR3 contains 18 residues. From germline, CDR1 is SGHTA and CDR2 FQGNSA. V lost 3 bases and J lost 1, with 18 bases in between. DNA of the CDR3: TGTGCCAGCAGCTTGCCCCGCGGGGGCGCTTTGAACACCGGGGAGCTGTTTTTT. Residues: CASSLPRGGALNTGELFF.

Concerning this clonotype: A junction boundary mismatches the germline segment, possibly from a read error. This sequence joins TRBV5-6 and TRBJ2-1; 7 bases are shared with TRBD1. The CDR3 has 16 amino acids. The germline CDR1 and CDR2 sequences are SGHDT and YYEEEE. The CDR3 coding sequence is TGTGCCAGCAGCCCCCTGGACAGGTCCAGGGGCAATGGGCAGTTCTTC. This codes for CASSPLDRSRGNGQFF.

The chain combines TRBV15 with TRBJ2-3; D gene uncertain. V was trimmed by 0 bases and J by 4 bases, leaving 2 bases between them. The CDR3 loop spans 12 amino acids. Germline V gene lookup returns CDR1 LNHNV and CDR2 YYDKDF (reference sequence). The CDR3 reads CATSREADTQYF. The DNA of the CDR3 is TGTGCCACCAGCAGAGAAGCAGATACGCAGTATTTT. Full variable domain (outside the CDR3, taken from reference TRBV15 and TRBJ2-3): DAMVIQNPRYQVTQFGKPVTLSCSQTLNHNVMYWYQQKSSQAPKLLFHYYDKDFNNEADTPDNFQSRRPNTSFCFLDIRSPGLGDTAMYLCATSREADTQYFGPGTRLTVL.

CDR3 sequence (DNA): TGTGCCAGCAGTTTAGGCTCTGCGCAGTATTTT. It specifies CASSLGSAQYF. The rearrangement joins TRBV12-3 or TRBV12-4 to TRBJ2-3; D gene ambiguous. V was trimmed by 1 base and J by 10 bases, leaving 6 bases between them. This CDR3 region has 11 residues.

This clonotype turned up a few times. The chain has TRBV2 and TRBJ2-5; 10 bases match TRBD2. The CDR3 extends over 19 amino acids. The trim removed 2 bases at V and 5 bases at J, leaving 17 bases unmatched. Germline V CDR1 and CDR2: SNHLY, FYNNEI. CDR3: CASSELPSGSQVNVETQYF. As DNA, the CDR3 is TGTGCCAGCAGTGAATTGCCTAGCGGGAGTCAGGTTAACGTGGAGACCCAGTACTTC.

In the case of this clonotype: The junction does not match germline at one end; this may be a read error. The V call is TRBV6-1, the J call TRBJ1-1; D not resolved. This CDR3 comprises 13 residues. Germline CDR1 MNHNS, CDR2 SASEGT. The CDR3 protein is CASSGNKNTETFF. CDR3 DNA sequence: TGTGCCAGCAGTGGGAACAAGAACACTGAAACTTTCTTT.

In its sample, this clonotype was seen many times. This rearrangement joins TRBV28 to TRBJ2-7; D possibly corresponds to TRBD2 (5 bases). Germline V lookup: CDR1 MDHEN, CDR2 SYDVKM. The V gene lost 7 bases and the J gene lost 4 bases, with 14 bases spanning the gap. The CDR3 consists of 13 residues. As DNA, the CDR3 is TGTGCCAGCATTGGTACTAGTTGGTACGAGCAGTACTTC. Amino acids: CASIGTSWYEQYF.